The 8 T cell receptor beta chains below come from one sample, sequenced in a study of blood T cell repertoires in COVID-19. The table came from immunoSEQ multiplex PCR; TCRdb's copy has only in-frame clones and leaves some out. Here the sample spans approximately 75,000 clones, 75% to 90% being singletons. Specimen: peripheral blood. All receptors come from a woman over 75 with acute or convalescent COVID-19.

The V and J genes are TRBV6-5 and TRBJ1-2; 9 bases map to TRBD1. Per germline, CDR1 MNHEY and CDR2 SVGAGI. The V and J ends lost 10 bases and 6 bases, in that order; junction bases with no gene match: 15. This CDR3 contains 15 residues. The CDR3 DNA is TGTGCCACCTCCGAAATACCGGGACAGGGAAATGGCTACACCTTC. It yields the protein CATSEIPGQGNGYTF.

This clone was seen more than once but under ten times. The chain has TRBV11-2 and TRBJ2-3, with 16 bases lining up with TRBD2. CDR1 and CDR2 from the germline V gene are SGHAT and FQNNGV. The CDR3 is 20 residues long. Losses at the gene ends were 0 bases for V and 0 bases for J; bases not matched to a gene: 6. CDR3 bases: TGTGCCAGCAGCTTAGAGGGACTAGCGGGAGGGCCTTTAAGCACAGATACGCAGTATTTT. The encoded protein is CASSLEGLAGGPLSTDTQYF.

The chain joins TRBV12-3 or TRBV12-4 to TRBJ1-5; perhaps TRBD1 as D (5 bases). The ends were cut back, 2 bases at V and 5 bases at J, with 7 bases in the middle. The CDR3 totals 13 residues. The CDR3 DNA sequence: TGTGCCAGCAGTTTAACGACAGATCAGCCCCAGCATTTT. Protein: CASSLTTDQPQHF.

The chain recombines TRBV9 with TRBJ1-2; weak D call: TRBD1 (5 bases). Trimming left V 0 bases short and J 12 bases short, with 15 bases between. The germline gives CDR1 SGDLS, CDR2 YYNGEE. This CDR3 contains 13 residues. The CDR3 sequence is CASSVVGAGKHTF. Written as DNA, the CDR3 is TGTGCCAGCAGCGTAGTGGGTGCAGGGAAGCACACCTTC. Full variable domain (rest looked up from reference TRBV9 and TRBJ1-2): DSGVTQTPKHLITATGQRVTLRCSPRSGDLSVYWYQQSLDQGLQFLIQYYNGEERAKGNILERFSAQQFPDLHSELNLSSLELGDSALYFCASSVVGAGKHTFGSGTRLTVV.

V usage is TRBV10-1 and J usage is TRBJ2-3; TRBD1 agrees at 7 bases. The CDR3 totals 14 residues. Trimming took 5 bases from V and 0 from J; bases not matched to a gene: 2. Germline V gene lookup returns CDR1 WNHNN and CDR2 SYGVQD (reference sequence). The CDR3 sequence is CASSLTGSTDTQYF. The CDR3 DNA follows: TGCGCCAGCAGTCTGACAGGGAGCACAGATACGCAGTATTTT.

The CDR3 protein is CASSHRSGGTGEGTQYF. CDR3 nucleotide sequence: TGTGCCAGCAGCCACCGTAGCGGGGGGACAGGAGAAGGGACCCAGTACTTC. The chain carries TRBV3-1 (or the pseudogene TRBV3-2) and TRBJ2-5; 10 bases fit TRBD2. The CDR3 covers 17 residues. Looked up from germline, CDR1 is LGHDT and CDR2 is YNNKEL (reference sequence). Losses at the gene ends were 3 bases for V and 7 bases for J; bases not matched to a gene: 14.

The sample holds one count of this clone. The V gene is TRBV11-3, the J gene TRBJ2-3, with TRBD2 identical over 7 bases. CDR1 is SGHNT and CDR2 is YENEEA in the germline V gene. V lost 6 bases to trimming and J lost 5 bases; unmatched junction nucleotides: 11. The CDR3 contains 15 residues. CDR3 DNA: TGTGCCAGCAGTCCCATTCGGGAGGATGTAGATACGCAGTATTTT. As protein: CASSPIREDVDTQYF.

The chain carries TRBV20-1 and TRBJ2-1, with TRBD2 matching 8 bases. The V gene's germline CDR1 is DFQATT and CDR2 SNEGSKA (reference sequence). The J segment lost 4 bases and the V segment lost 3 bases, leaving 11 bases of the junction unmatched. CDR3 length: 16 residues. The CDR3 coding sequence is TGCAGTGCTAGTTCTACTAGCGGAGCTACATACAATGAGCAGTTCTTC. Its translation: CSASSTSGATYNEQFF.